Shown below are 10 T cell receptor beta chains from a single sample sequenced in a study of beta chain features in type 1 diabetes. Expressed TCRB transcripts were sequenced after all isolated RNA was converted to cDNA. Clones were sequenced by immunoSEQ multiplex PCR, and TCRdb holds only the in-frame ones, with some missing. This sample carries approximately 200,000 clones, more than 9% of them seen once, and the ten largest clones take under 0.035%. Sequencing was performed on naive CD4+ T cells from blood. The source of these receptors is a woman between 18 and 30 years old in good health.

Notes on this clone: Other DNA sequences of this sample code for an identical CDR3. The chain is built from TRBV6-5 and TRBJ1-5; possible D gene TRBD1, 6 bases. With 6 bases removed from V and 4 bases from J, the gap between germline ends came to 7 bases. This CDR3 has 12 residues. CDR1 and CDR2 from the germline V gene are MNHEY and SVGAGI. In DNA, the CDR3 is TGTGCCAGCAGACAGGGTAATCAGCCCCAGCATTTT. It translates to CASRQGNQPQHF.

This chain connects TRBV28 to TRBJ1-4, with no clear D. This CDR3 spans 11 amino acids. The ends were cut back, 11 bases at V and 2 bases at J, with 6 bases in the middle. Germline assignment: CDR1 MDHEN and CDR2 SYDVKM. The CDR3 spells CAASTNEKLFF. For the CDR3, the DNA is TGTGCCGCCAGTACTAATGAAAAACTGTTTTTT.

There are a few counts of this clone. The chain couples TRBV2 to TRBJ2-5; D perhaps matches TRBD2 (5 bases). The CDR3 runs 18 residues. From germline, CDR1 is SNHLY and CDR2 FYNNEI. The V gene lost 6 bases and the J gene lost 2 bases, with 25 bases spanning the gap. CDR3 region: CASSPSGLGNEEQETQYF. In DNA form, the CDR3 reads TGTGCCAGCAGCCCATCGGGGTTAGGCAATGAGGAACAAGAGACCCAGTACTTC.

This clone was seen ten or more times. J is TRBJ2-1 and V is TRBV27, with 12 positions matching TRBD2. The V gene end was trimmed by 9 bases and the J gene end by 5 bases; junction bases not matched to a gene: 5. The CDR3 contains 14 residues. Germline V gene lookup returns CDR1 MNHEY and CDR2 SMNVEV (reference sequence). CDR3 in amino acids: CASKGLAGNNEQFF. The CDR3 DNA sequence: TGTGCCAGTAAAGGACTAGCGGGGAACAATGAGCAGTTCTTC.

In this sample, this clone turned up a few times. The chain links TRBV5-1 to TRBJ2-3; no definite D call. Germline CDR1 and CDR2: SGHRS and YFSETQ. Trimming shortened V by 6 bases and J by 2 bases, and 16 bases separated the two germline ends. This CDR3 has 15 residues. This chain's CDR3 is CASTLLPENTDTQYF. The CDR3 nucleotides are TGCGCCAGCACTCTCCTCCCGGAGAACACAGATACGCAGTATTTT. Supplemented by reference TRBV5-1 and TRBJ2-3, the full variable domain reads KAGVTQTPRYLIKTRGQQVTLSCSPISGHRSVSWYQQTPGQGLQFLFEYFSETQRNKGNFPGRFSGRQFSNSRSEMNVSTLELGDSALYLCASTLLPENTDTQYFGPGTRLTVL.

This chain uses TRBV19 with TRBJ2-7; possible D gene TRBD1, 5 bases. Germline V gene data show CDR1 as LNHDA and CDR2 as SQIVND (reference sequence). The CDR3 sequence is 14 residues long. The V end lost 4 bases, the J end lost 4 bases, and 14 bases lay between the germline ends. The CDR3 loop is CASSRGSHAYEQYF. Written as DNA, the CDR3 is TGTGCCAGTAGTAGGGGCTCACACGCTTACGAGCAGTACTTC.

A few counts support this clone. CDR3 in amino acids: CASSLDTGELSPLHF. CDR3 bases: TGTGCCAGCAGTTTAGATACAGGGGAGTTATCACCCCTCCACTTT. The chain joins TRBV27 to TRBJ1-6; 7 bases are a match to TRBD1. The germline V gene encodes CDR1 MNHEY and CDR2 SMNVEV (reference sequence). The CDR3 loop spans 15 amino acids. Trimming at V came to 2 bases and at J to 10 bases, leaving 8 bases not matched to a gene.

This CDR3 reads CASSRTTGVAKNIQYF. The CDR3 nucleotides are TGTGCCAGCAGCCGTACTACAGGGGTAGCCAAAAACATTCAGTACTTC. The chain carries TRBV11-2 and TRBJ2-4; TRBD1 agrees at 7 bases. This CDR3 contains 16 residues. Germline-derived CDR1 and CDR2 are SGHAT and FQNNGV. Trimming cost V 5 bases and J 0 bases; bases outside gene matches: 7.

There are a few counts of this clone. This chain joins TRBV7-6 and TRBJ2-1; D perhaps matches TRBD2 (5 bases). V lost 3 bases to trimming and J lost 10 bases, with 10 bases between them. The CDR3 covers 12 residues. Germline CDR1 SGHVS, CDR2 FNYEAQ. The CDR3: CASSFASNEQFF. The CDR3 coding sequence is TGTGCCAGCAGCTTCGCTAGCAACGAGCAGTTCTTC.

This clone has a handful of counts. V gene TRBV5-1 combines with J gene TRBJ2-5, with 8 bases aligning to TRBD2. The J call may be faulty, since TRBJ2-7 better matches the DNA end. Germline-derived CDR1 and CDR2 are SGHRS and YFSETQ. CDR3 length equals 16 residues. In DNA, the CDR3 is TGCGCCAGCAGCTGGGCAATCAGCGGGAGTGAATACGAGCAGTACTTC. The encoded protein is CASSWAISGSEYEQYF.